This T cell receptor beta chain was identified during a study of blood T cell repertoires in COVID-19. Study-wide context: The United States, Italy and Spain provided the acute and convalescent COVID-19 samples. Sources were T cells, B-cell-depleted T cells, or PBMCs; the material itself was cDNA or gDNA.

Germline assignment: CDR1 MDHEN and CDR2 SYDVKM. This CDR3 contains 11 residues. Original processing methods: Counts of nucleated cells, estimated from reference gene primer amplification, were obtained. Repertoires were generated with immunoSEQ multiplex PCR, while TCRdb's copy carries only in-frame clones and drops some. Clone size and V and J calls were adopted from that table, with D and trimming inferred from the DNA. There are over 100,000 clones in the sample; 65% to 90% occur only once, and less than 8% lies in the top ten. Material for sequencing was peripheral blood. This clonotype was obtained from a woman of 80 years or more with active or convalescent COVID-19. The V and J genes are TRBV28 and TRBJ2-1; maybe TRBD2 (5 bases). The CDR3 loop is CGSGFWYEQFF. As DNA, the CDR3 is TGTGGAAGCGGCTTTTGGTATGAGCAGTTCTTC.